This passage covers 13 T cell receptor beta chains from one sample sequenced in a study of tumor-infiltrating lymphocytes in primary liver carcinoma. Scientists recovered RNA and DNA together from approximately 20-30 mg of unsorted bulk tissue. Researchers generated TCR beta cDNA from about 460 ng of total RNA, relying on a constant-region primer. Three rounds of nested multiplex PCR with slightly modified ARM-PCR produced TCR beta libraries. PCR rounds one and two used TRBV1-TRBV30 forward primers with a C-beta reverse primer for 10 cycles each. MiXCR, applied by TCRdb to the multiplex PCR reads, yields one record per CDR3 protein. The table has about 120,000 distinct CDR3 sequences, roughly 70% seen once. The sequenced sample was tumor-adjacent normal liver tissue. The receptors were sampled from an older woman with primary liver carcinoma and hepatitis B virus infection.

In regard to this clonotype: With a much larger clone just one base away, this may be a read error. The chain uses TRBV28 and TRBJ2-7, with D perhaps TRBD1 (6 bases). CDR1 and CDR2 from the germline V gene are MDHEN and SYDVKM. V was trimmed by 5 bases and J by 3 bases, leaving 14 bases between them. The CDR3 spans 14 residues. This CDR3 is CASSLRGPYYEQYF. The DNA for the CDR3 is TGTGCCAGCAGTCTCAGGGGCCCATACTACGAGCAGTACTTC.

In its sample, this clonotype was seen many times. V usage is TRBV5-1 and J usage is TRBJ2-1, with TRBD2 matching over 7 bases. CDR3 size: 15 residues. Germline CDR1 and CDR2: SGHRS and YFSETQ. The V gene end was trimmed by 0 bases and the J gene end by 6 bases; junction bases not matched to a gene: 6. CDR3 DNA: TGCGCCAGCAGCTTGGAGGGAGGGGTGATCAATGAGCAGTTCTTC. It yields the protein CASSLEGGVINEQFF. The full variable domain, completed using reference TRBV5-1 and TRBJ2-1, is KAGVTQTPRYLIKTRGQQVTLSCSPISGHRSVSWYQQTPGQGLQFLFEYFSETQRNKGNFPGRFSGRQFSNSRSEMNVSTLELGDSALYLCASSLEGGVINEQFFGPGTRLTVL.

As regards this clonotype: The CDR3 end shows no conserved phenylalanine or tryptophan, and so a read error is likely. The rearrangement uses TRBV6-6 and TRBJ2-2; D unclear. Germline CDR1 is MNHNY and CDR2 is SVGAGI (reference sequence). The CDR3 is 15 residues long. The CDR3 bases are TGTGCCAGCAAGGAGATACCACCGAAAACCGGGGAGCTGTTTATT. As protein: CASKEIPPKTGELFI.

This chain joins TRBV6-1 and TRBJ1-5; possible D gene TRBD1, 6 bases. V lost 7 bases and J 4 bases, leaving 20 bases between the germline ends. Germline loops: CDR1 MNHNS, CDR2 SASEGT. This CDR3 comprises 16 residues. CDR3 coding DNA: TGTGCCAGCAACCGTAGGGGGGGACCTTTGAATCAGCCCCAGCATTTT. Protein sequence: CASNRRGGPLNQPQHF.

With respect to this clonotype: A junction end diverges from the germline sequence, so it may reflect a read error. This sequence joins TRBV7-9 and TRBJ2-1; the D gene is possibly TRBD1 (6 bases). Looked up from germline, CDR1 is SEHNR and CDR2 is FQNEAQ (reference sequence). CDR3 length: 16 amino acids. The CDR3 sequence is CASSPGAGNRVNKQFF. CDR3 nucleotide sequence: TGTGCCAGCAGTCCCGGTGCAGGGAACAGGGTCAATAAGCAGTTCTTC.

V usage is TRBV2 and J usage is TRBJ1-5, with D maybe TRBD1 (6 bases). Trimming removed 6 bases at V and 2 bases at J, with 14 bases between. The CDR3 runs to 15 residues. Germline CDR1 is SNHLY and CDR2 is FYNNEI. CDR3 protein: CASRDHRARNQPQHF. The CDR3 nucleotides read TGTGCCAGCAGGGACCACAGGGCTCGCAATCAGCCCCAGCATTTT.

The chain combines TRBV7-8 with TRBJ2-1; a weak D match, TRBD2 (7 bases). Trimming pared 4 bases from V and 3 bases from J, leaving 16 bases between. This CDR3 spans 16 amino acids. CDR1 and CDR2 from the germline V gene are SGHVS and FQNEAQ. The CDR3 is CASSSGGDKRYNEQFF. CDR3 DNA: TGTGCCAGCAGCTCTGGGGGGGACAAGCGCTACAATGAGCAGTTCTTC.

V gene TRBV6-5 combines with J gene TRBJ2-3; 9 bases fit TRBD2. The CDR3 has 14 amino acids. The germline V gene has CDR1 MNHEY and CDR2 SVGAGI. Trimming took 6 bases from V and 14 from J; bases not matched to a gene: 15. The chain's CDR3 is CASRTSGSRDMRYF. CDR3 DNA: TGTGCCAGCAGGACTAGCGGAAGTCGTGATATGCGGTATTTT.

Worth noting for this clonotype: Germline is not matched at one junction end, which may reflect a read error. The chain links TRBV5-1 to TRBJ2-7; D assignment may be TRBD1 or TRBD2 (5 bases each). Germline V lookup: CDR1 SGHRS, CDR2 YFSETQ. CDR3 size: 15 residues. The CDR3 loop reads CASGAWDLGPPEQYF. CDR3 coding DNA: TGTGCCAGCGGCGCCTGGGACCTTGGGCCTCCCGAGCAGTACTTC.

The V call is TRBV20-1, the J call TRBJ2-7, with TRBD2 matching over 8 bases. V dropped 0 bases and J dropped 7; count of bases not matched to a gene: 8. The CDR3 is made up of 14 amino acids. CDR1 is DFQATT and CDR2 is SNEGSKA in the germline V gene (reference sequence). CDR3: CSARDSGLAIEQYF. The DNA for the CDR3 is TGCAGTGCTAGAGATTCCGGACTAGCTATAGAGCAGTACTTC.

This clonotype was found once. Compared with germline, one end of the junction differs, possibly owing to a read error. The chain recombines TRBV6-5 with TRBJ2-6; D may match TRBD1 or TRBD2 (5 bases each). The CDR3 length is 13 residues. The germline V gene encodes CDR1 MNHEY and CDR2 SVGAGI. Here the CDR3 reads CAEGTSGANVLTF. DNA of the CDR3: TGTGCCGAAGGGACCTCTGGGGCCAACGTCCTGACATTC.

Worth noting for this clonotype: The germline gene is not matched at one end of the junction; a read error may be the cause. This chain connects TRBV11-2 to TRBJ2-1; a possible D gene is TRBD2 (5 bases). CDR1 and CDR2 from the germline V gene are SGHAT and FQNNGV. The CDR3 totals 15 residues. CDR3: CASSLRPAESCEQLF. The CDR3 nucleotides are TGTGCTAGCAGCCTTAGGCCAGCGGAGTCGTGTGAGCAGCTCTTC.

This clonotype has at least ten counts. CDR3 DNA: TGCAGCGTTGAACTACCCGCGCAAGAGACCCAGTACTTC. Translating gives CSVELPAQETQYF. The rearrangement links TRBV29-1 to TRBJ2-5; D is uncertain. V shed 2 bases and J shed 2 bases, with 9 bases lying between them. This CDR3 is built from 13 residues. The V gene's germline CDR1 is SQVTM and CDR2 ANQGSEA. Full variable domain (rest looked up from reference TRBV29-1 and TRBJ2-5): SAVISQKPSRDICQRGTSLTIQCQVDSQVTMMFWYRQQPGQSLTLIATANQGSEATYESGFVIDKFPISRPNLTFSTLTVSNMSPEDSSIYLCSVELPAQETQYFGPGTRLLVL.